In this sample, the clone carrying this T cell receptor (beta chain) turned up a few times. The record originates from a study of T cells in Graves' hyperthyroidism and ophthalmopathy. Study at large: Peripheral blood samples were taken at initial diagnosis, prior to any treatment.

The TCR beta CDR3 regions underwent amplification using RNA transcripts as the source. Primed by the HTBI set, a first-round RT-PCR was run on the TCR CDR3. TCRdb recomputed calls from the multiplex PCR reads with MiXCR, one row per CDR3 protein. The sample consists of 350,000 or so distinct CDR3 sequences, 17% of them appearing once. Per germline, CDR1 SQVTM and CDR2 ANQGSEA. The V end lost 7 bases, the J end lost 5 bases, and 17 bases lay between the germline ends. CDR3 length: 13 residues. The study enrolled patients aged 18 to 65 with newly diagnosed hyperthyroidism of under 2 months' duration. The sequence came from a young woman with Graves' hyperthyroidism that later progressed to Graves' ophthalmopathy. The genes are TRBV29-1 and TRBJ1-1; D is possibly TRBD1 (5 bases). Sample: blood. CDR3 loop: CSARLTVSTEAFF. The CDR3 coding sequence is TGCAGCGCCCGACTGACAGTTTCGACTGAAGCTTTCTTT.